Sequencing of this T cell receptor beta chain was carried out in a study of T cells in Graves' hyperthyroidism and ophthalmopathy. The CDR3 spans 14 residues. From germline, CDR1 is SNHLY and CDR2 FYNNEI. V trimming: 5 bases; J trimming: 7 bases; junction bases outside the gene matches: 9. Authors of the study amplified TCR beta CDR3 regions from RNA transcripts. The TCR CDR3 was amplified in a first-round RT-PCR using the HTBI primer set. TCRdb re-analysed the multiplex PCR reads in MiXCR, keeping a single row per CDR3 protein. The sample lists under 700,000 distinct CDR3 sequences, roughly 46% seen once, with about 8.2% in the top ten. Newly diagnosed hyperthyroidism patients aged 18 to 65 years had disease lasting under 2 months. Study-wide results and caveats: In the analysis, a 13 V-J model separated ophthalmopathy from stable hyperthyroidism.

As concerns this clonotype: Its cognate antigen is unknown.

The sequenced sample consisted of peripheral blood or thyroid tissue (not recorded which). The gene calls are TRBV2 and TRBJ1-2; TRBD1 matches 8 bases. The clonotype comes from a woman aged 18-35 years with Graves' hyperthyroidism. The CDR3 here is CASSLNQGARGYTF. CDR3 sequence (DNA): TGTGCCAGCAGTTTAAATCAGGGGGCCCGTGGCTACACCTTC. The entire variable domain, with the rest obtained from reference TRBV2 and TRBJ1-2, is as follows: EPEVTQTPSHQVTQMGQEVILRCVPISNHLYFYWYRQILGQKVEFLVSFYNNEISEKSEIFDDQFSVERPDGSNFTLKIRSTKLEDSAMYFCASSLNQGARGYTFGSGTRLTVV.